The T cell receptor beta chain under discussion was sequenced for a study of shared clonotypes between healthy human individuals. V shed 3 bases and J shed 2 bases, with 14 bases lying between them. This CDR3 comprises 15 residues. Germline V lookup: CDR1 SNHLY, CDR2 FYNNEI. Some clones are missing from TCRdb's copy, which holds only in-frame ones; the method was immunoSEQ multiplex PCR. Here the sample spans 2.5 million or so clones, over 85% being singletons. V gene TRBV2 combines with J gene TRBJ2-7; a weak D match, TRBD2 (5 bases). The source is a young man in good health. Source material: naive CD4+ T cells sorted from blood. The subset denotes: CD45RA+ positively selected. CDR3 protein: CASSEARTGTYEQYF. The CDR3 nucleotides are TGTGCCAGCAGTGAGGCCAGGACGGGAACCTACGAGCAGTACTTC.